The 11 T cell receptor beta chains below all came from one sample that was sequenced in a study of response to subunit inactivated influenza vaccine. TCRdb re-called the RT-PCR reads with MiXCR, one entry per CDR3 protein. The sample has hundreds of thousands of distinct CDR3 sequences, approximately 15% seen once. The sample in question was PBMCs from blood, obtained 14 days before vaccination. Receptors originate from a man in his forties or fifties who received an inactivated influenza vaccine.

This chain links TRBV18 with TRBJ2-7; 8 nucleotides agree with TRBD2. This CDR3 contains 14 residues. V lost 3 bases to trimming and J lost 6 bases; unmatched junction nucleotides: 7. Germline V gene sequence: CDR1 KGHSH, CDR2 LQKENI. The CDR3 region is CASSPVSAGAEQYF. The CDR3 region has the DNA TGTGCCAGCTCACCCGTTTCAGCGGGGGCCGAGCAGTACTTC. The full variable domain, its missing parts supplied by reference TRBV18 and TRBJ2-7, is NAGVMQNPRHLVRRRGQEARLRCSPMKGHSHVYWYRQLPEEGLKFMVYLQKENIIDESGMPKERFSAEFPKEGPSILRIQQVVRGDSAAYFCASSPVSAGAEQYFGPGTRLTVT.

This clonotype was counted many times. This chain connects TRBV20-1 to TRBJ2-7, with D uncertain. V was trimmed by 4 bases and J by 4 bases, leaving 8 bases between them. CDR3 length equals 11 residues. Germline loops: CDR1 DFQATT, CDR2 SNEGSKA (reference sequence). The CDR3 nucleotides read TGCAGTGCTACGGTCCCGTACGAGCAGTACTTC. Its translation is CSATVPYEQYF.

The V call is TRBV15, the J call TRBJ2-5, with TRBD2 matching 12 bases. This CDR3 contains 16 residues. Per the germline V gene, CDR1 is LNHNV and CDR2 is YYDKDF (reference sequence). Germline trimming cut 2 bases from V and 3 bases from J; bases unmatched to any gene: 4. The CDR3 DNA reads as TGTGCCACCAGCAGATACGGACTAGCGGGAAAAGAGACCCAGTACTTC. Its protein is CATSRYGLAGKETQYF.

V gene TRBV15 combines with J gene TRBJ2-2, with D uncertain. V was shortened by 3 bases and J by 3 bases, with 14 bases between the two germline ends. The CDR3 consists of 16 residues. Per the germline V gene, CDR1 is LNHNV and CDR2 is YYDKDF (reference sequence). The CDR3 protein is CATSSGTNRDTGELFF. In DNA, the CDR3 is TGTGCCACCAGCAGTGGAACCAACCGGGACACCGGGGAGCTGTTTTTT.

This clonotype occurred a few times. The J gene is TRBJ2-3, the V gene TRBV7-8, with TRBD2 matching over 8 bases. Germline V gene data show CDR1 as SGHVS and CDR2 as FQNEAQ. J gave up 6 bases and V 6 bases, and 14 bases lay outside the gene matches. The CDR3 is 16 amino acids. CDR3 sequence (DNA): TGTGCCAGCAGTTGGACCTCCGGGACTAGATTCGATACGCAGTATTTT. Translation: CASSWTSGTRFDTQYF.

This clonotype has a handful of counts. The rearrangement links TRBV19 to TRBJ1-4; D gene ambiguous. Trimming took 4 bases from V and 7 from J, leaving 7 bases between them. The CDR3 consists of 12 residues. Looked up from germline, CDR1 is LNHDA and CDR2 is SQIVND (reference sequence). The CDR3 sequence is CASSTTGEKLFF. The CDR3 coding sequence is TGTGCCAGTAGTACGACCGGTGAAAAACTGTTTTTT.

In its sample, this clonotype was seen a few times. The chain is built from TRBV4-3 and TRBJ2-3; 7 positions agree with TRBD2. Germline loops: CDR1 LGHNA, CDR2 YSLEER. V gave up 0 bases and J gave up 12 bases; unmatched junction bases: 12. The CDR3 spans 15 residues. In DNA, the CDR3 is TGCGCCAGCAGCCAAGATCGCCGACTAGGCGGGGGACAGTATTTT. Its protein product is CASSQDRRLGGGQYF.

Only a few counts were recorded for this clonotype. The CDR3 here is CASSLSYGEKLFF. CDR3 bases: TGTGCCAGCAGTTTGAGCTACGGGGAAAAACTGTTTTTT. This chain joins TRBV12-3 or TRBV12-4 and TRBJ1-4; D gene uncertain. The CDR3 extends over 13 amino acids. With 3 bases removed from V and 8 bases from J, the gap between germline ends came to 10 bases.

This clonotype was found a few times. In DNA form, the CDR3 reads TGTGCCACCAGCAGACCAACAGGGGGCCTCACTGAAGCTTTCTTT. Its protein product is CATSRPTGGLTEAFF. The V and J genes are TRBV15 and TRBJ1-1; 9 positions match TRBD1. CDR1 is LNHNV, CDR2 YYDKDF, per germline (reference sequence). This CDR3 spans 15 amino acids. V was pared by 2 bases and J by 4 bases, with 5 bases of the junction left unmatched.

Remarks on this clonotype: Because it lacks the conserved phenylalanine or tryptophan at the end, this CDR3 is likely a read error. This rearrangement joins TRBV2 to TRBJ2-1, with D maybe TRBD1 (6 bases). Germline lookup yields CDR1 SNHLY and CDR2 FYNNEI. The length of the CDR3 is 13 residues. V lost 7 bases and J 4 bases, leaving 11 bases between the germline ends. Here the CDR3 DNA reads TGTGCCAGCAAACCGGACAGTTACAATGAGCAGTTCCTC. Translation: CASKPDSYNEQFL.

Only a few counts were recorded for this clonotype. This sequence joins TRBV12-3 or TRBV12-4 and TRBJ2-7; no clear D. The CDR3 loop spans 13 amino acids. V lost 5 bases, J lost 6 bases, and 14 bases lay in between. The CDR3 sequence is CASSPRPPIEQYF. The CDR3 nucleotides are TGTGCCAGCAGTCCAAGACCTCCAATCGAGCAGTACTTC.